These T cell receptor beta chains were read from a single sample in a study of T cells in tuberculosis. This table comes from immunoSEQ multiplex PCR, and its TCRdb copy is limited to in-frame clones, with some not included. This table has 30,000 to 45,000 clones, about 94% appearing once. Sequenced input: PBMCs. The receptors were gathered from a donor between 5 and 29 years old with latent tuberculosis or without tuberculosis infection. The CDR3 runs from the conserved cysteine through the conserved F or W. Fields, in order: J gene, clone size, D gene, V gene, CDR3 DNA, CDR3 protein. A D gene is named only where the DNA matches it firmly. Some rows mark clone size as missing; the rest say once, few, many or name a class of expanded clone.

>TRBJ1-5|.|.|TRBV5-4
TGTGCCAGCAGCTTGTCCCCGGGGGGCAATCAGCCCCAGCATTTT
CASSLSPGGNQPQHF
>TRBJ2-7|.|.|TRBV9
TGTGCCAGCAGCGTATCCGAGGGCTACGAGCAGTACTTC
CASSVSEGYEQYF
>TRBJ1-2|.|TRBD1|TRBV14
TGTGCCAGCAGCCTTTCGCGGGCAGGGGGGTATGGCTACACCTTC
CASSLSRAGGYGYTF
>TRBJ2-4|.|TRBD1|TRBV19
TGTGCCAGTAGTACACGACAGGGGGCAGACATTCAGTACTTC
CASSTRQGADIQYF
>TRBJ2-7|.|TRBD2|TRBV4-1
TGCGCCAGCAGCCCGAGACGCACGACTAGCGACACCGAGCAGTACTTC
CASSPRRTTSDTEQYF
>TRBJ1-1|.|.|TRBV5-6
TGTGCCAGCAGCTTAACAGGCCTGAATGTTAAGAACACTGAAGCTTTCTTT
CASSLTGLNVKNTEAFF
>TRBJ2-1|.|.|TRBV6-6
TGTGCCAGCAGTTACTCCCAGGACAATGAGCAGTTCTTC
CASSYSQDNEQFF
>TRBJ1-1|.|.|TRBV5-1
TGCGCCAGCAGCTTGGCAGGGTACACTGAAGCTTTCTTT
CASSLAGYTEAFF
>TRBJ2-7|.|.|TRBV27
TGTGCCAGCAGTTTGTCCTTCTCCTACGAGCAGTACTTC
CASSLSFSYEQYF
>TRBJ2-7|.|.|TRBV6-1
TGTGCCAGCACCAAGGACAGAACCTACGAGCAGTACTTC
CASTKDRTYEQYF
>TRBJ2-2|.|TRBD2|TRBV7-3
TGTGCCAGCAGCGCATGGGGAGGGCGCGCCGGGGAGCTGTTTTTT
CASSAWGGRAGELFF
>TRBJ1-1|.|.|TRBV19
TGTGCCAGCGGGGGGGGCCGAGGAATAACTGAAGCTTTCTTT
CASGGGRGITEAFF
>TRBJ2-2|once|.|TRBV25-1
TGTGCCACCGTCCCCCCTCGGAACACCGGGGAGCTGTTTTTT
CATVPPRNTGELFF
>TRBJ1-5|.|.|TRBV4-2
TGTGCCAGCAGCCCTAGCACGGTCCCACTGGGCCAGCCCCAGCATTTT
CASSPSTVPLGQPQHF
>TRBJ1-2|.|.|TRBV30
TGTGCCTGGAGTTCGTTAGCTAACTATGGCTACACCTTC
CAWSSLANYGYTF
>TRBJ1-3|.|TRBD1|TRBV30
TGTGCCTGGAGTGACTCCGGGACAGGCCCTGGAAACACCATATATTTT
CAWSDSGTGPGNTIYF
>TRBJ2-3|.|TRBD2|TRBV9
TGTGCCAGCAGCGCGGGGGGGTGGACAGATACGCAGTATTTT
CASSAGGWTDTQYF
>TRBJ1-1|.|.|TRBV11-3
TGTGCCAGCAGCTTAGGCCTGGAGAGGGCTGAAGCTTTCTTT
CASSLGLERAEAFF
>TRBJ1-1|.|.|TRBV10-3
TGTGCCACCCCTCTCGGGGGGGGGATTCTCATGAACACTGAAGCTTTCTTT
CATPLGGGILMNTEAFF
>TRBJ1-1|.|.|TRBV19
TGTGCCAGTAGCCCCTTTGGGCAGACCAACACTGAAGCTTTCTTT
CASSPFGQTNTEAFF
>TRBJ1-6|.|.|TRBV30
TGTGCCTGGAGGGGCCTAGGGGCCACAATCCATTCACCCCTCCACTTT
CAWRGLGATIHSPLHF
>TRBJ1-4|.|.|TRBV5-1
TGCGCCAGCAGCTTATGGGTAGGGGCTAATGAAAAACTGTTTTTT
CASSLWVGANEKLFF
>TRBJ1-1|.|.|TRBV2
TGTGCCTTATTACAGCCTGTGAACACTGAAGCTTTCTTT
CALLQPVNTEAFF
>TRBJ2-4|.|.|TRBV5-6
TGTGCCAGCAGCTTTTCGGGGGCCAAAAACATTCAGTACTTC
CASSFSGAKNIQYF
>TRBJ1-1|.|.|TRBV5-4
TGTGCCAGCAGCTTGGGTGTCAGGGACTCAGCTTTCTTT
CASSLGVRDSAFF
>TRBJ1-2|.|TRBD1|TRBV5-1
TGCGCCAGCAGCTTGGAGAGGGGGCCTTATCGTGGCTACACCTTC
CASSLERGPYRGYTF
>TRBJ2-3|.|TRBD2|TRBV4-1
TGCGCCAGCAGCCAAGTTAACACTAGCGGGGCGGGAGATACGCAGTATTTT
CASSQVNTSGAGDTQYF
>TRBJ2-2|few|.|TRBV4-2
TGTGCCAGCAGCCATGACACAGGGAATCGCAGGGAGCTGTTTTTT
CASSHDTGNRRELFF
>TRBJ1-1|.|TRBD1|TRBV5-1
TGCGCCAGCAGCATAGGACAGGGGGTAGAAGCTTTCTTT
CASSIGQGVEAFF
>TRBJ2-7|medium-sized|.|TRBV27
TGTGCCAGCAGTCGTCCAGGGTTGTACGAGCAGTACTTC
CASSRPGLYEQYF
>TRBJ1-1|.|.|TRBV6-1
TGTGCCAGCAGTGAAGCGAATTTTTGGGGAGGAGCGAACACTGAAGCTTTCTTT
CASSEANFWGGANTEAFF
>TRBJ1-2|once|TRBD1|TRBV5-7
TGTGCCAGCAGCTTGGCCGGTCATAGGGGGCGGGGTGGCTACACCTTC
CASSLAGHRGRGGYTF
>TRBJ2-7|.|.|TRBV19
TGTGCCAGTAGTTTTGGTGGGGCTTACGAGCAGTACTTC
CASSFGGAYEQYF
>TRBJ1-5|.|TRBD1|TRBV30
TGTGCCTGGAGTAGGGACAGGGATCTATATAGCAATCAGCCCCAGCATTTT
CAWSRDRDLYSNQPQHF
>TRBJ2-7|.|TRBD1|TRBV30
TGTGCCTGGTCCCCGGGACAGAGCTACGAGCAGTACTTC
CAWSPGQSYEQYF
>TRBJ2-3|.|TRBD1|TRBV29-1
TGCAGCGTTGAGTTACAGGGGGCGATTAATACAGATACGCAGTATTTT
CSVELQGAINTDTQYF
>TRBJ2-1|.|.|TRBV6-4
TGTGCCAGCAGTGAGGAACAGGGTAGCAATGAGCAGTTCTTC
CASSEEQGSNEQFF
>TRBJ1-1|once|TRBD1|TRBV5-1
TGCGCCAGCAGCATAAGGACAGGGTCGGTCACTGAAGCTTTCTTT
CASSIRTGSVTEAFF
>TRBJ1-5|.|.|TRBV11-2
TGTGCCAGCAGCTTAAATTCCGTTCAGCCCCAGCATTTT
CASSLNSVQPQHF